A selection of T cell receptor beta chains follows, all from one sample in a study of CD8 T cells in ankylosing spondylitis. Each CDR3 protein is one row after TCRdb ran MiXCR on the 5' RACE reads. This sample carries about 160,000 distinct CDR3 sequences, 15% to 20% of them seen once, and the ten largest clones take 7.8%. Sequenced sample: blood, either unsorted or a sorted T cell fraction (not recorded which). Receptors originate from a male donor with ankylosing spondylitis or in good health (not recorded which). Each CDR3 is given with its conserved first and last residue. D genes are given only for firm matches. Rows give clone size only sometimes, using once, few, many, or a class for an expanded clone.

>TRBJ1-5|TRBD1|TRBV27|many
CASSLSIGTGGYGQPQHF
TGTGCCAGCAGTTTATCGATAGGGACAGGGGGCTATGGTCAGCCCCAGCATTTT
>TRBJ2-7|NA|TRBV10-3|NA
CAISAGTADSYEQYF
TGTGCCATCAGCGCCGGGACCGCCGACTCCTACGAGCAGTACTTC
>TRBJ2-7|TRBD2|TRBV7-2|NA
CASSLYASGDEQYF
TGTGCCAGCAGCTTATACGCTAGCGGTGACGAGCAGTACTTC
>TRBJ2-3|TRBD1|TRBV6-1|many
CASTSRGRTDTQYF
TGTGCCAGCACGAGCAGGGGGCGCACAGATACGCAGTATTTT
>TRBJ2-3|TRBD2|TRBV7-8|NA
CASSLVAGDWDTQYF
TGTGCCAGCAGCTTAGTTGCGGGAGATTGGGATACGCAGTATTTT
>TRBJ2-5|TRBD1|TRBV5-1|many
CASSLAGQTRETQYF
TGCGCCAGCAGCTTGGCGGGACAGACAAGGGAGACCCAGTACTTC
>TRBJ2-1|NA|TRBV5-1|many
CASSLPQDNEQFF
TGCGCCAGCAGCCTGCCGCAGGACAATGAGCAGTTCTTC
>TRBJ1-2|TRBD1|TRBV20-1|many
CSATGTAGDGYTF
TGCAGTGCCACCGGGACAGCCGGAGATGGCTACACCTTC
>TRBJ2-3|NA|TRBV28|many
CASSFAGSSTDTQYF
TGTGCCAGCAGTTTTGCGGGATCAAGCACAGATACGCAGTATTTT
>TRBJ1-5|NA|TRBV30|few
CAWSELTNQPQHF
TGTGCCTGGAGTGAATTGACCAATCAGCCCCAGCATTTT
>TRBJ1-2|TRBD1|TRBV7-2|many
CASSPTTGGYGYTF
TGTGCCAGCAGCCCTACTACAGGGGGCTATGGCTACACCTTC
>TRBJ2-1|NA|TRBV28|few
CAITRGLADYNEQFF
TGTGCCATCACGAGGGGGCTAGCGGACTACAATGAGCAGTTCTTC
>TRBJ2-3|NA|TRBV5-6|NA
CASSFPTDTQYF
TGTGCCAGCAGCTTTCCCACAGATACGCAGTATTTT
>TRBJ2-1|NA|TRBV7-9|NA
CASSLVSNINEQFF
TGTGCCAGCAGCTTGGTCTCTAACATCAATGAGCAGTTCTTC
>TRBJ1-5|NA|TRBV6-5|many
CASSTSGQHNQPQHF
NA
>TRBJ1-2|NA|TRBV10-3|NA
CAISESDAGTGYTF
TGTGCCATCAGTGAATCGGACGCAGGGACTGGCTACACCTTC
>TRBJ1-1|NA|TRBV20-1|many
CSARETLNTEAFF
TGCAGTGCTAGGGAGACATTGAACACTGAAGCTTTCTTT
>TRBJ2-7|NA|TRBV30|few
CAWSVFLSRVGLEQYF
TGTGCCTGGAGTGTATTCCTAAGCAGGGTTGGACTCGAGCAGTACTTC
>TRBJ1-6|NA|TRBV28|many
CASDKVTGNSPLHF
TGTGCCAGCGATAAAGTTACAGGGAATTCACCCCTCCACTTT
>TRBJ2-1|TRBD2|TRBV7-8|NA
CASSFVGRAPNEQFF
TGTGCCAGCAGCTTTGTCGGGAGGGCCCCCAATGAGCAGTTCTTC
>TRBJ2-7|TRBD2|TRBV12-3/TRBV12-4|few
CASSLGGLAGGQYEQYF
TGTGCCAGCAGTTTGGGTGGACTAGCGGGAGGGCAGTACGAGCAGTACTTC
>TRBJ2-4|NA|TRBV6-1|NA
CASSEETGAFQYF
TGTGCCAGCAGTGAGGAGACGGGGGCATTTCAGTACTTC
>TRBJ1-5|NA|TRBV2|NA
CASREGQRNQPQHF
TGTGCCAGCAGGGAAGGACAGCGCAATCAGCCCCAGCATTTT
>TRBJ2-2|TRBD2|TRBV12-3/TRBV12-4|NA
CASRRIAGGPGELFF
TGTGCCAGCAGACGAATAGCGGGAGGGCCCGGGGAGCTGTTTTTT